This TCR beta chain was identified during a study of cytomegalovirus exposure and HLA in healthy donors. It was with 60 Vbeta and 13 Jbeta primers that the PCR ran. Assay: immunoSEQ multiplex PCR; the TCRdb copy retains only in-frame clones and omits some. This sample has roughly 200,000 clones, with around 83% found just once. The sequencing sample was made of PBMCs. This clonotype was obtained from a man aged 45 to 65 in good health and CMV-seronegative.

DNA of the CDR3: TGTGCCATCAGCCACTCAGGGGCTGGAAACACCATATATTTT. Encoded protein: CAISHSGAGNTIYF. This chain uses TRBV10-3 with TRBJ1-3, with D possibly being TRBD1 (6 bases). The CDR3 runs to 14 residues. Trimming shortened V by 6 bases and J by 2 bases, and 11 bases separated the two germline ends. CDR1 ENHRY and CDR2 SYGVKD come from the germline V gene.